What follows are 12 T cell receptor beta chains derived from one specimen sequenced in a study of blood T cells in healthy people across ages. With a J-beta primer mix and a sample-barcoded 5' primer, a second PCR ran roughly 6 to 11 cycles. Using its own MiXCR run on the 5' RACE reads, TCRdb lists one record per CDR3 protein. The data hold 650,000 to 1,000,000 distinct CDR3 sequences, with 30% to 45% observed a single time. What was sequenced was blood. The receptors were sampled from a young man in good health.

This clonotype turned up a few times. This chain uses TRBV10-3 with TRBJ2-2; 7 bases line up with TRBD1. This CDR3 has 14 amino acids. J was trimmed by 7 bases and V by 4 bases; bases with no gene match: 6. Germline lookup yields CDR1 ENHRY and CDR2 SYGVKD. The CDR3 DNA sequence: TGTGCCATCAGTGGGGAACAGGGGATCGGGGAGCTGTTTTTT. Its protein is CAISGEQGIGELFF.

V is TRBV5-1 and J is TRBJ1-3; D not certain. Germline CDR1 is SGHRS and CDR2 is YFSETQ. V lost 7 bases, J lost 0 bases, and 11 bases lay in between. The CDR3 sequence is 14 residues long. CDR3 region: CASRESLSGNTIYF. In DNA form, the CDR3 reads TGCGCCAGCCGAGAGTCACTCTCTGGAAACACCATATATTTT.

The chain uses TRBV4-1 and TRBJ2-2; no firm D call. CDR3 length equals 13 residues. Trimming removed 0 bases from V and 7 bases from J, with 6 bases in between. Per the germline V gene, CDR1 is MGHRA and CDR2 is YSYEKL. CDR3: CASSQEDGGELFF. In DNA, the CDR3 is TGCGCCAGCAGCCAAGAGGACGGCGGGGAGCTGTTTTTT.

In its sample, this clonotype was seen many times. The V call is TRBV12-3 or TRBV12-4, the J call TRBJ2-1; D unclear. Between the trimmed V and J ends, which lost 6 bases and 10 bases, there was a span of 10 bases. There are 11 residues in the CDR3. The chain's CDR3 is CASSVIREQFF. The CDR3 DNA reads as TGTGCCAGCAGCGTTATCAGGGAGCAGTTCTTC.

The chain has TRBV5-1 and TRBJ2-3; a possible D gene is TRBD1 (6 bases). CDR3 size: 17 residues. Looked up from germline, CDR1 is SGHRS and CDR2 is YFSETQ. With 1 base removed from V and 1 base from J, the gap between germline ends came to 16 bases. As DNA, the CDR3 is TGCGCCAGCAGCTTGAACGCCCAGGGGTTAGGCACAGATACGCAGTATTTT. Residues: CASSLNAQGLGTDTQYF. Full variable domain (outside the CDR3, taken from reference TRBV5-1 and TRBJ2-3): KAGVTQTPRYLIKTRGQQVTLSCSPISGHRSVSWYQQTPGQGLQFLFEYFSETQRNKGNFPGRFSGRQFSNSRSEMNVSTLELGDSALYLCASSLNAQGLGTDTQYFGPGTRLTVL.

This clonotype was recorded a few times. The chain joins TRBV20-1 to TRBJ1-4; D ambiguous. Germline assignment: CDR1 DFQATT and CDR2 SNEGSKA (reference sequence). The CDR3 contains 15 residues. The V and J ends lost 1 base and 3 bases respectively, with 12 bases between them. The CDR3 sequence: CSARAPGQSNEKLFF. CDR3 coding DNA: TGCAGTGCTAGAGCTCCCGGGCAGTCTAATGAAAAACTGTTTTTT.

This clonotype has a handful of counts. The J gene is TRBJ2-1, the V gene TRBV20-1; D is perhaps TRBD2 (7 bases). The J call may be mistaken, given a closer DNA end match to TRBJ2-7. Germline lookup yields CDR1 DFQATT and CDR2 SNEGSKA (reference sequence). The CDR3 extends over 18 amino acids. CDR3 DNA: TGCAGTGCTAGAGGTGGACGGGGGGCTATAAGCTCCTACAATGAGCAGTACTTC. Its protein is CSARGGRGAISSYNEQYF.

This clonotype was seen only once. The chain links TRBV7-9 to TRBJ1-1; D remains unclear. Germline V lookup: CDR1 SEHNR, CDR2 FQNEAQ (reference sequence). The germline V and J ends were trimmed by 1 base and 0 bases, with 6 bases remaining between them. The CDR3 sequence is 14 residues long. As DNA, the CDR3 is TGTGCCAGCAGCTTAGTCAGTCTGAACACTGAAGCTTTCTTT. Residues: CASSLVSLNTEAFF.

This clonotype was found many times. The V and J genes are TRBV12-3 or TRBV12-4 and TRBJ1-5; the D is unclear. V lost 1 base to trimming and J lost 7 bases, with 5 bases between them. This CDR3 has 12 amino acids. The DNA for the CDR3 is TGTGCCAGCAGTTTAGAACGCCAGCCCCAGCATTTT. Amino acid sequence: CASSLERQPQHF.

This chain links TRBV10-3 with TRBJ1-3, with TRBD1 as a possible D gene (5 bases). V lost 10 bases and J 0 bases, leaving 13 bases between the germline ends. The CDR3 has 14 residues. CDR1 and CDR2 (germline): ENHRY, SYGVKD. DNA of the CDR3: TGTGCCACCCGGGGGGACCTCTCTGGAAACACCATATATTTT. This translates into CATRGDLSGNTIYF.

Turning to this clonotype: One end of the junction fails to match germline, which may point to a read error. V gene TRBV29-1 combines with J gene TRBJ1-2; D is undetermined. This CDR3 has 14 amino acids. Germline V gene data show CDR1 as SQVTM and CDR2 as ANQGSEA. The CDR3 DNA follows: TGCAGCGCCCCTCCAGAGGGCCGCGACTATAGCTACACCTTC. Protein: CSAPPEGRDYSYTF.

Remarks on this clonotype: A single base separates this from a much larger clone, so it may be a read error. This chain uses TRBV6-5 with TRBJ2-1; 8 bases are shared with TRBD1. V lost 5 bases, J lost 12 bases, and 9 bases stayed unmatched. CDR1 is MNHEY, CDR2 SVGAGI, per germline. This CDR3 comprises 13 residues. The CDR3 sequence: CASSLDRAHGQFF. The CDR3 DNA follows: TGTGCCAGCAGTCTGGACAGGGCCCATGGGCAGTTCTTC.